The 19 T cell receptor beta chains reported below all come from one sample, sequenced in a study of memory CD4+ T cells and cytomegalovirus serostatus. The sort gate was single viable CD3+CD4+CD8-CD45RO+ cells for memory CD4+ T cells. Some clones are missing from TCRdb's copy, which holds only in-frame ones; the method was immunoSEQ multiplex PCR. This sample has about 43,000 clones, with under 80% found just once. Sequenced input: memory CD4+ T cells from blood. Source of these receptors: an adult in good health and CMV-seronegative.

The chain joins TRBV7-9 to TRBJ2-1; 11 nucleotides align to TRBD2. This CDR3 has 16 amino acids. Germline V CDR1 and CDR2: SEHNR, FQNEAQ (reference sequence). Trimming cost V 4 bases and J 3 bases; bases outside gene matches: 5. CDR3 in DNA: TGTGCCAGCAGCTCCTCTAGCGGGGGGAACTACAATGAGCAGTTCTTC. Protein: CASSSSSGGNYNEQFF.

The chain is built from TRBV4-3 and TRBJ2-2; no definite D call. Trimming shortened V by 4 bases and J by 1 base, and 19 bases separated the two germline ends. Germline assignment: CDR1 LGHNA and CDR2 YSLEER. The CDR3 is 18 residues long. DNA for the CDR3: TGCGCCAGCAGCCGCCGTGGGGTATCTCGCCTGAACACCGGGGAGCTGTTTTTT. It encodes CASSRRGVSRLNTGELFF.

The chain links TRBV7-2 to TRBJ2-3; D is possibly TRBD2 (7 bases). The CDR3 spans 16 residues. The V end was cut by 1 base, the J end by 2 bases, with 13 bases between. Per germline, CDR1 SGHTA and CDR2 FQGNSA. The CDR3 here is CASSLEGGTPTDTQYF. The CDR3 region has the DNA TGTGCCAGCAGCTTAGAGGGGGGGACACCCACAGATACGCAGTATTTT.

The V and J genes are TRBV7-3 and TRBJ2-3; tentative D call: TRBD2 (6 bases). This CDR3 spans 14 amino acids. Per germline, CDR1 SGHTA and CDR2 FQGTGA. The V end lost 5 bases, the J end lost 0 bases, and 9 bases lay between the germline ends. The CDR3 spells CASSPTSSTDTQYF. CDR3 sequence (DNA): TGTGCCAGCAGCCCAACTAGCAGCACAGATACGCAGTATTTT.

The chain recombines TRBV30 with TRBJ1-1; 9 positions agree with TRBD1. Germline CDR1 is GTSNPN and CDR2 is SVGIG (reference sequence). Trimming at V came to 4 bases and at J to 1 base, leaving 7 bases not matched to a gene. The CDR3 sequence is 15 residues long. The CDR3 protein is CAWTQGAFGNTEAFF. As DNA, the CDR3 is TGTGCCTGGACACAGGGGGCCTTCGGGAACACTGAAGCTTTCTTT.

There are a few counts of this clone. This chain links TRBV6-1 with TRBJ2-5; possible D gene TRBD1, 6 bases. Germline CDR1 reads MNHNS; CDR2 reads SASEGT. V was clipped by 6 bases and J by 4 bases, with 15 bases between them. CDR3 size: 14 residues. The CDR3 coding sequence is TGTGCCAGCAGCCCAGGGGTGCGAGGAGAGACCCAGTACTTC. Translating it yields CASSPGVRGETQYF.

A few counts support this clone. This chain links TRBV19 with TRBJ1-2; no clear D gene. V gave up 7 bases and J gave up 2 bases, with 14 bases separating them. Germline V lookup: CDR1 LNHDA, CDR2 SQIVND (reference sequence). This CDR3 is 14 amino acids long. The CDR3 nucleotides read TGTGCCAGTACTAATACACGAGGGAACTATGGCTACACCTTC. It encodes CASTNTRGNYGYTF.

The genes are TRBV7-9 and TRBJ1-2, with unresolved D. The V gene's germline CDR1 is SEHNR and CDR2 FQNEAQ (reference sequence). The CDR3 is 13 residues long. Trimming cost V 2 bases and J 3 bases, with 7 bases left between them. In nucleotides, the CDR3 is TGTGCCAGCAGCTTACAAACTGACTATGGCTACACCTTC. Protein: CASSLQTDYGYTF.

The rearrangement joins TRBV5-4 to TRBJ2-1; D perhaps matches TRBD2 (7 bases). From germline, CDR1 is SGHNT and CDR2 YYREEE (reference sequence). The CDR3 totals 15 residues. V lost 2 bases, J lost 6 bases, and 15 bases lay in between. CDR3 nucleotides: TGTGCCAGCAGCTTCCCCGGGGGGCCCGGCAATGAGCAGTTCTTC. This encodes CASSFPGGPGNEQFF. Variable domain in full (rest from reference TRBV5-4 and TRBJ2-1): ETGVTQSPTHLIKTRGQQVTLRCSSQSGHNTVSWYQQALGQGPQFIFQYYREEENGRGNFPPRFSGLQFPNYSSELNVNALELDDSALYLCASSFPGGPGNEQFFGPGTRLTVL.

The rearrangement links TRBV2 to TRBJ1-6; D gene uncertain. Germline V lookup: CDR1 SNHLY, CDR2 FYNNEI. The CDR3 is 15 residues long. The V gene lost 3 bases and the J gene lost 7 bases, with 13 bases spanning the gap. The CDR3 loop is CASSDLFGPNSPLHF. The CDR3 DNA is TGTGCCAGCAGTGATCTTTTTGGCCCCAATTCACCCCTCCACTTT. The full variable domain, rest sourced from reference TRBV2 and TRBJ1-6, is EPEVTQTPSHQVTQMGQEVILRCVPISNHLYFYWYRQILGQKVEFLVSFYNNEISEKSEIFDDQFSVERPDGSNFTLKIRSTKLEDSAMYFCASSDLFGPNSPLHFGNGTRLTVT.

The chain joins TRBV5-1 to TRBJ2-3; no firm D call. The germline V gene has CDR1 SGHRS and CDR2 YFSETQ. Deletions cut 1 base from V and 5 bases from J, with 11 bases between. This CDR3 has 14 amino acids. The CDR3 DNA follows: TGCGCCAGCAGCTTGTCCCCTCCAAGAGATACGCAGTATTTT. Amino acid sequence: CASSLSPPRDTQYF.

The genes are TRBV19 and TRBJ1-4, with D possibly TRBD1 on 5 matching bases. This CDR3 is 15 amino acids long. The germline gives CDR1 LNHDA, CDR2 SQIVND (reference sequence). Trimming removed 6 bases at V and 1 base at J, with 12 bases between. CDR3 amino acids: CASRRQSGTNEKLFF. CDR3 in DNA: TGTGCCAGTAGACGACAGTCCGGAACTAATGAAAAACTGTTTTTT.

DNA of the CDR3: TGTGCCAGCTCACCACCGTGGACTGGCCAGGGTGAGCAGTTCTTC. Encoded protein: CASSPPWTGQGEQFF. The chain carries TRBV18 and TRBJ2-1, with D perhaps assigned TRBD1 or TRBD2 (5 bases each). Germline values: CDR1 KGHSH, CDR2 LQKENI. The CDR3 sequence is 15 residues long. The V gene lost 0 bases and the J gene lost 9 bases, with 15 bases spanning the gap. The full variable domain, completed using reference TRBV18 and TRBJ2-1, is NAGVMQNPRHLVRRRGQEARLRCSPMKGHSHVYWYRQLPEEGLKFMVYLQKENIIDESGMPKERFSAEFPKEGPSILRIQQVVRGDSAAYFCASSPPWTGQGEQFFGPGTRLTVL.

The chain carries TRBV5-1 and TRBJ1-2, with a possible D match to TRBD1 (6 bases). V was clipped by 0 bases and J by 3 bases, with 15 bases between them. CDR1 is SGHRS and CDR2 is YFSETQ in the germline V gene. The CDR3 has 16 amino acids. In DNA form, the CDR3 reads TGCGCCAGCAGCTTGGATGATTTCGCAGGGGACTATGGCTACACCTTC. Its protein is CASSLDDFAGDYGYTF.

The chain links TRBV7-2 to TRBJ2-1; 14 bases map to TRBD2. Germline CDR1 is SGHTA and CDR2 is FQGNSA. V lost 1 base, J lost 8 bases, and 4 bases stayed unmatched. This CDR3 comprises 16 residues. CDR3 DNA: TGTGCCAGCAGCTTAGTCGGGACTAGCGGGGGCGATGAGCAGTTCTTC. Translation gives CASSLVGTSGGDEQFF.

The CDR3 spells CASSLSYKV. As DNA, the CDR3 is TGTGCCAGCAGCTTATCCTATAAAGTC. The rearrangement links TRBV11-3 to TRBJ2-7, with unresolved D. CDR1 SGHNT and CDR2 YENEEA come from the germline V gene. The CDR3 extends over 9 amino acids.

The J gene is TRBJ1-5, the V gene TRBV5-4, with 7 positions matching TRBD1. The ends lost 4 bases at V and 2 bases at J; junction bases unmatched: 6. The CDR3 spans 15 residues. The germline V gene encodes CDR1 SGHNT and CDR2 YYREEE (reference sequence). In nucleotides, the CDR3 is TGTGCCAGCAGCCCCAGGGACAGCCGCAATCAGCCCCAGCATTTT. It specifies CASSPRDSRNQPQHF.

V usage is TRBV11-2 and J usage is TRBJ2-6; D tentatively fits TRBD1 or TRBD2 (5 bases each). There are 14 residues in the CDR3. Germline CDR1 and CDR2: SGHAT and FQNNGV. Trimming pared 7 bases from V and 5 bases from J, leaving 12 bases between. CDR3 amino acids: CASIGGNWANVLTF. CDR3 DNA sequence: TGTGCCAGCATTGGGGGTAATTGGGCCAACGTCCTGACTTTC.

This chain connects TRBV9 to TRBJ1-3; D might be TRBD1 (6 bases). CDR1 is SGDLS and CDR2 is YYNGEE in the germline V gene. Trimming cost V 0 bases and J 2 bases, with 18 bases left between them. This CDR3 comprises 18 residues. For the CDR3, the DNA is TGTGCCAGCAGCGTAGTAGACGAGACAGGTTCTGCTGGAAACACCATATATTTT. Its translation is CASSVVDETGSAGNTIYF.